The clone carrying this TCR beta chain was counted only a few times. Its target is not known. This sample is part of a study of CD8+ T cells in alopecia areata. Trimming took 2 bases from V and 4 from J, leaving 14 bases between them. This CDR3 comprises 15 residues. The germline V gene has CDR1 SEHNR and CDR2 FQNEAQ (reference sequence). Treatment specified: oral pan-JAK inhibitor, 5-10 mg twice daily. Study-level points and caveats: Higher clonality was seen in lesional scalp than in normal scalp, especially in alopecia totalis/universalis.

Following extraction, RNA underwent reverse transcription to cDNA, which served as the sequencing template. The method was immunoSEQ multiplex PCR; TCRdb's version includes in-frame clones alone and lacks a portion of them. The table includes around 100,000 clones, roughly three fifths detected once. This clonotype was sampled from a human donor with alopecia areata. The chain has TRBV7-9 and TRBJ1-2; D unresolved. Sequenced material: CD4+ T cells sorted from blood, taken at week 24, from a patient treated with tofacitinib. The CDR3 DNA reads TGTGCCAGCAGCTTACCTGCGGTCCGCGTCTATGGCTACACCTTC. Protein sequence: CASSLPAVRVYGYTF.